Following are 21 T cell receptor beta chains from one sample sequenced in a study of blood T cell repertoires in COVID-19. Repertoires were generated with immunoSEQ multiplex PCR, while TCRdb's copy carries only in-frame clones and drops some. The data show 150,000 to 200,000 clones, about 82% seen once. The source material was PBMCs or T cells enriched from blood (not recorded which). The receptors originated from a woman in her thirties who had recovered from COVID-19.

J is TRBJ2-2 and V is TRBV28; no definite D call. The germline V gene encodes CDR1 MDHEN and CDR2 SYDVKM. The V and J ends lost 6 bases and 2 bases respectively, with 7 bases between them. CDR3 size: 13 residues. CDR3 sequence (DNA): TGTGCCAGCAGCCCCACAAACACCGGGGAGCTGTTTTTT. It specifies CASSPTNTGELFF. Full variable domain (outside the CDR3, taken from reference TRBV28 and TRBJ2-2): DVKVTQSSRYLVKRTGEKVFLECVQDMDHENMFWYRQDPGLGLRLIYFSYDVKMKEKGDIPEGYSVSREKKERFSLILESASTNQTSMYLCASSPTNTGELFFGEGSRLTVL.

This rearrangement joins TRBV6-5 to TRBJ1-5; 9 nucleotides match TRBD1. The trim removed 3 bases at V and 4 bases at J, leaving 4 bases unmatched. Germline lookup yields CDR1 MNHEY and CDR2 SVGAGI. The length of the CDR3 is 15 residues. The CDR3 nucleotides read TGTGCCAGCAGTTATTCGGGACAGGGTAATCAGCCCCAGCATTTT. Amino acids: CASSYSGQGNQPQHF.

The chain uses TRBV20-1 and TRBJ2-3; 12 bases map to TRBD2. The CDR3 spans 17 residues. The V gene's germline CDR1 is DFQATT and CDR2 SNEGSKA (reference sequence). V dropped 3 bases and J dropped 4; count of bases not matched to a gene: 11. CDR3 bases: TGCAGTGCTAGTAGCACTAGCGGGAGGCATGCGGCAGATACGCAGTATTTT. The encoded protein is CSASSTSGRHAADTQYF.

V usage is TRBV9 and J usage is TRBJ2-1; TRBD2 aligns across 12 bases. V lost 0 bases to trimming and J lost 10 bases; unmatched junction nucleotides: 8. Germline CDR1 SGDLS, CDR2 YYNGEE. The CDR3 covers 16 residues. The CDR3 DNA follows: TGTGCCAGCAGCGTAGGACTAGCGGGAGTGGCAGGCGAGCAGTTCTTC. It specifies CASSVGLAGVAGEQFF.

The genes are TRBV9 and TRBJ1-2; 7 bases fit TRBD1. This CDR3 contains 15 residues. The V gene end was trimmed by 4 bases and the J gene end by 5 bases; junction bases not matched to a gene: 11. CDR1 and CDR2 (germline): SGDLS, YYNGEE. The DNA for the CDR3 is TGTGCCAGCAGCCCGAGCAGGACAGGATTTTATGGCTACACCTTC. Translated: CASSPSRTGFYGYTF.

This sequence joins TRBV19 and TRBJ2-3; the D gene is possibly TRBD2 (6 bases). V was clipped by 3 bases and J by 7 bases, with 17 bases between them. CDR1 is LNHDA, CDR2 SQIVND, per germline (reference sequence). The CDR3 has 15 amino acids. CDR3 bases: TGTGCCAGTAGTATTTCGGGGGTACAAATGAATACGCAGTATTTT. Encoded protein: CASSISGVQMNTQYF.

This clone was detected once. This chain's CDR3 is CASSQVGGRRNSPLHF. For the CDR3, the DNA is TGCGCCAGCAGCCAAGTTGGGGGGAGAAGGAATTCACCCCTCCACTTT. The rearrangement links TRBV4-1 to TRBJ1-6; possible D gene TRBD1, 5 bases. CDR1 is MGHRA and CDR2 is YSYEKL in the germline V gene. The CDR3 spans 16 residues. V was clipped by 1 base and J by 7 bases, with 14 bases between them.

This rearrangement joins TRBV5-6 to TRBJ1-2; a weak D match, TRBD1 (6 bases). The CDR3 totals 16 residues. Germline CDR1 is SGHDT and CDR2 is YYEEEE. V was cut by 0 bases and J by 0 bases, with 12 bases left in between. CDR3 nucleotide sequence: TGTGCCAGCAGCTTGGCGGGGGGGCTATCTAACTATGGCTACACCTTC. Translated, it gives CASSLAGGLSNYGYTF.

V gene TRBV10-3 combines with J gene TRBJ2-7; perhaps TRBD2 as D (6 bases). With 2 bases removed from V and 3 bases from J, the gap between germline ends came to 11 bases. Germline V lookup: CDR1 ENHRY, CDR2 SYGVKD. The CDR3 loop spans 14 amino acids. The CDR3 spells CAISERRDFYEQYF. CDR3 nucleotides: TGTGCCATCAGTGAGCGCCGGGACTTCTACGAGCAGTACTTC.

The J gene is TRBJ1-2, the V gene TRBV11-2; D perhaps matches TRBD1 (6 bases). The V gene's germline CDR1 is SGHAT and CDR2 FQNNGV. The V gene lost 2 bases and the J gene lost 8 bases, with 18 bases spanning the gap. This CDR3 has 15 residues. Here the CDR3 DNA reads TGTGCCAGCAGCTTAAACCAACAGGGAGCAGGGGGCTACACCTTC. It codes for CASSLNQQGAGGYTF. Looking up the rest from reference TRBV11-2 and TRBJ1-2 gives the full variable domain: EAGVAQSPRYKIIEKRQSVAFWCNPISGHATLYWYQQILGQGPKLLIQFQNNGVVDDSQLPKDRFSAERLKGVDSTLKIQPAKLEDSAVYLCASSLNQQGAGGYTFGSGTRLTVV.

The rearrangement links TRBV30 to TRBJ1-2; possibly TRBD1 for D (6 bases). CDR3 length: 13 residues. Trimming stripped 0 bases from V and 7 bases from J, with 12 bases between. Germline CDR1 is GTSNPN and CDR2 is SVGIG (reference sequence). The CDR3 loop reads CAWSVAGASGYTF. The DNA for the CDR3 is TGTGCCTGGAGTGTAGCGGGGGCCTCTGGCTACACCTTC.

The rearrangement uses TRBV28 and TRBJ2-7, with D perhaps matching TRBD2 (5 bases). CDR1 and CDR2 from the germline V gene are MDHEN and SYDVKM. Deletions cut 3 bases from V and 2 bases from J, with 17 bases between. This CDR3 contains 16 residues. The CDR3 sequence is CASSFRGESQPYEQYF. The CDR3 DNA sequence: TGTGCCAGCAGTTTCCGGGGTGAGTCCCAACCCTACGAGCAGTACTTC.

The rearrangement joins TRBV12-3 or TRBV12-4 to TRBJ2-1; 8 bases match TRBD2. Unmatched junction bases numbered 7, after V lost 6 bases and J lost 9 bases. This CDR3 is 13 amino acids long. The CDR3 bases are TGTGCCAGCAGAGCCGGGGGGGGGCCTGAGCAGTTCTTC. It translates to CASRAGGGPEQFF.

The chain combines TRBV11-1 with TRBJ2-7; 8 bases agree with TRBD2. With V trimmed by 0 bases and J by 2 bases, 12 bases remained unmatched. The CDR3 spans 18 residues. From germline, CDR1 is SGHAT and CDR2 FQDESV (reference sequence). The CDR3 protein is CASSLAGLAGGKTYEQYF. The DNA for the CDR3 is TGTGCCAGCAGCTTAGCCGGCCTAGCGGGTGGAAAGACCTACGAGCAGTACTTC.

The gene calls are TRBV20-1 and TRBJ2-3; the match to TRBD2 covers 10 bases. There are 15 residues in the CDR3. The germline V gene has CDR1 DFQATT and CDR2 SNEGSKA (reference sequence). V trimming: 3 bases; J trimming: 2 bases; junction bases outside the gene matches: 5. CDR3 DNA: TGCAGTGCTAGTTCCGGGACTAGCGCCACAGATACGCAGTATTTT. Translation: CSASSGTSATDTQYF.

This chain links TRBV12-5 with TRBJ2-3; 11 bases are a match to TRBD2. The length of the CDR3 is 15 residues. After removal of 5 bases from V and 3 bases from J, the junction contained 4 bases not matched to a gene. Germline V CDR1 and CDR2: LGHNT, FRNRAP. The CDR3 loop reads CASGGLAGTTDTQYF. Here the CDR3 DNA reads TGTGCTAGTGGTGGACTAGCGGGTACGACAGATACGCAGTATTTT.

The rearrangement joins TRBV6-5 to TRBJ2-7; TRBD1 agrees at 8 bases. With 11 bases clipped from V and 3 bases from J, the junction kept 6 bases outside the gene matches. The CDR3 runs to 12 residues. Germline V gene lookup returns CDR1 MNHEY and CDR2 SVGAGI. In DNA form, the CDR3 reads TGTGCCGCAGGGGGCGCGGGCTACGAGCAGTACTTC. Its translation: CAAGGAGYEQYF.

The rearrangement uses TRBV3-1 (or the pseudogene TRBV3-2) and TRBJ1-6; TRBD1 matches 7 bases. Germline V lookup: CDR1 LGHDT, CDR2 YNNKEL (reference sequence). The CDR3 has 17 residues. The J segment lost 10 bases and the V segment lost 0 bases, leaving 12 bases of the junction unmatched. The CDR3 here is CASSQEWTGTIRSPLHF. As DNA, the CDR3 is TGTGCCAGCAGCCAAGAGTGGACAGGAACAATTAGATCACCCCTCCACTTT.

The chain employs TRBV2 and TRBJ2-7; TRBD2 matches 9 bases. CDR1 and CDR2 (germline): SNHLY, FYNNEI. The CDR3 loop spans 13 amino acids. J gave up 11 bases and V 7 bases, and 12 bases lay outside the gene matches. In DNA, the CDR3 is TGTGCCAGCACTGTGACTAGCGGAGGGAAGGAGTACTTC. Its protein is CASTVTSGGKEYF.

The chain carries TRBV12-3 or TRBV12-4 and TRBJ1-5; 8 bases are shared with TRBD1. The CDR3 contains 13 residues. The ends lost 3 bases at V and 7 bases at J; junction bases unmatched: 2. The CDR3 nucleotides read TGTGCCAGCAGTTTGGCAGGGGGCCAGCCCCAGCATTTT. Residues: CASSLAGGQPQHF.

The rearrangement uses TRBV2 and TRBJ2-3, with TRBD1 matching over 7 bases. Unmatched junction bases numbered 2, after V lost 8 bases and J lost 3 bases. Germline CDR1 and CDR2: SNHLY and FYNNEI. The CDR3 consists of 12 residues. CDR3 region: CASGQVTDTQYF. The CDR3 coding sequence is TGTGCCAGCGGACAGGTTACAGATACGCAGTATTTT. Complete variable domain (other parts from reference TRBV2 and TRBJ2-3): EPEVTQTPSHQVTQMGQEVILRCVPISNHLYFYWYRQILGQKVEFLVSFYNNEISEKSEIFDDQFSVERPDGSNFTLKIRSTKLEDSAMYFCASGQVTDTQYFGPGTRLTVL.